This passage covers 27 T cell receptor beta chains from one sample sequenced in a study of T-cell reconstitution after alpha-beta-depleted transplantation in children. Construction of the TCRbeta library involved unique molecular identifiers. TCRdb recomputed calls from the PCR reads with MiXCR, one row per CDR3 protein. The top ten clones hold 7% to 9.5% of a sample with about 300,000 distinct CDR3 sequences, roughly a tenth of them seen once. Sequencing was performed on PBMCs, taken before TCRalphabeta/CD19-depleted stem cell transplant. All receptors derive from a boy under two years old with acute myeloid leukemia, due to receive a stem cell transplant.

This clonotype showed up many times. The gene calls are TRBV20-1 and TRBJ2-5; D gene ambiguous. From germline, CDR1 is DFQATT and CDR2 SNEGSKA (reference sequence). The CDR3 has 14 residues. Trimming stripped 1 base from V and 3 bases from J, with 12 bases between. CDR3 residues: CSARGRRWEETQYF. The CDR3 DNA reads TGCAGTGCTAGAGGGCGGCGGTGGGAAGAGACCCAGTACTTC.

This clonotype was seen ten or more times. The rearrangement joins TRBV12-3 or TRBV12-4 to TRBJ2-3, with D maybe TRBD2 (5 bases). V shed 3 bases and J shed 2 bases, with 15 bases lying between them. The CDR3 length is 16 residues. CDR3 sequence: CASSFPGGGNTDTQYF. The CDR3 bases are TGTGCCAGCAGTTTTCCCGGAGGTGGGAACACAGATACGCAGTATTTT.

This clonotype was observed many times. The rearrangement joins TRBV25-1 to TRBJ1-2; TRBD1 is a possible D gene (6 bases). CDR3 length: 12 amino acids. V lost 6 bases, J lost 8 bases, and 13 bases lay in between. The germline CDR1 and CDR2 sequences are MGHDK and SYGVNS. The CDR3 nucleotides are TGTGCCAGCAGCTTAAGAGGGACAGGCTACACCTTC. Translation gives CASSLRGTGYTF.

This clonotype was observed at least ten times. The rearrangement joins TRBV15 to TRBJ2-5; tentatively, D is TRBD2 (7 bases). The germline gives CDR1 LNHNV, CDR2 YYDKDF (reference sequence). The CDR3 sequence is 16 residues long. V dropped 1 base and J dropped 3 bases, with 15 bases sitting between them. The CDR3 DNA reads as TGTGCCACCAGCAGAGTTCTGGGGGGGCGCGAAGAGACCCAGTACTTC. Translation gives CATSRVLGGREETQYF.

CDR3 DNA: TGTGCCAGCAGCCAAGTTACGGGACACCTTTGGGAGCCCCAGCATTTT. This codes for CASSQVTGHLWEPQHF. The gene calls are TRBV4-2 and TRBJ1-5; tentative D call: TRBD1 (6 bases). This CDR3 contains 16 residues. Germline loops: CDR1 LGHNA, CDR2 YNFKEQ. The V gene lost 1 base and the J gene lost 8 bases, with 18 bases spanning the gap.

For this clonotype: It may be a read error: a sequence one base away is much more abundant. V usage is TRBV20-1 and J usage is TRBJ2-1, with TRBD2 matching over 10 bases. CDR1 DFQATT and CDR2 SNEGSKA come from the germline V gene (reference sequence). The CDR3 runs 15 residues. Unmatched junction bases numbered 10, after V lost 6 bases and J lost 5 bases. CDR3 loop: CSAISLAGDNNEQFF. The DNA for the CDR3 is TGCAGTGCCATCTCCCTAGCGGGGGATAACAATGAGCAGTTCTTC.

A few counts support this clonotype. The chain has TRBV4-1 and TRBJ1-1, with D possibly being TRBD1 (5 bases). The CDR3 totals 14 residues. Per germline, CDR1 MGHRA and CDR2 YSYEKL. Trimming took off 8 bases at V and 0 bases at J, with 13 bases between the two ends. In DNA form, the CDR3 reads TGCGCCAGCCGGGGACTTCTAATGAACACTGAAGCTTTCTTT. Protein product: CASRGLLMNTEAFF.

Many counts were recorded for this clonotype. V usage is TRBV28 and J usage is TRBJ2-7; TRBD1 matches 8 bases. The ends lost 5 bases at V and 4 bases at J; junction bases unmatched: 4. Germline CDR1 MDHEN, CDR2 SYDVKM. This CDR3 has 13 residues. As DNA, the CDR3 is TGTGCCAGCAGTCGGACAGGGAAATACGAGCAGTACTTC. Translating gives CASSRTGKYEQYF.

This clonotype was counted many times. The chain has TRBV11-1 and TRBJ2-6; 8 bases map to TRBD1. Germline V gene data show CDR1 as SGHAT and CDR2 as FQDESV (reference sequence). The J segment lost 0 bases and the V segment lost 5 bases, leaving 18 bases of the junction unmatched. The CDR3 length is 21 residues. The CDR3 is CASSRTVGQGSTLSGANVLTF. Written as DNA, the CDR3 is TGTGCCAGCAGCCGGACAGTAGGACAGGGATCGACCCTCTCTGGGGCCAACGTCCTGACTTTC.

Concerning this clonotype itself: This sequence may be a read error, since a much larger clone differs from it by one base. The V and J genes are TRBV6-2 or TRBV6-3 and TRBJ2-1, with D perhaps matching TRBD2 (6 bases). The CDR3 is 16 amino acids. The ends were cut back, 7 bases at V and 0 bases at J, with 16 bases in the middle. Germline V gene sequence: CDR1 MNHEY, CDR2 SVGEGT. The CDR3: CASTLGLTSSYNEQFF. As DNA, the CDR3 is TGTGCCAGCACTTTGGGACTTACCAGCTCCTACAATGAGCAGTTCTTC.

Ten or more counts support this clonotype. The CDR3 coding sequence is TGTGCCAGCAGCCCATCAGGGAGGGAAGCTTTCTTT. It translates to CASSPSGREAFF. This chain uses TRBV7-9 with TRBJ1-1, with D tentatively TRBD1 (5 bases). CDR3 length equals 12 residues. The V end was cut by 5 bases, the J end by 8 bases, with 12 bases between. CDR1 and CDR2 from the germline V gene are SEHNR and FQNEAQ (reference sequence).

This clonotype was seen ten or more times. This chain links TRBV12-3 or TRBV12-4 with TRBJ1-5; 9 bases match TRBD1. This CDR3 contains 15 residues. V lost 6 bases and J lost 0; bases outside the gene matches: 3. Written as DNA, the CDR3 is TGTGCCAGCAGAGGGGGACAGGGTAGCAATCAGCCCCAGCATTTT. This codes for CASRGGQGSNQPQHF.

DNA of the CDR3: TGCAGCGTCCTCGGGGGCAATGAGCAGTTCTTC. Protein: CSVLGGNEQFF. The chain uses TRBV29-1 and TRBJ2-1, with TRBD2 as a possible D gene (6 bases). This CDR3 is 11 amino acids long. Trimming stripped 6 bases from V and 6 bases from J, with 9 bases between. CDR1 SQVTM and CDR2 ANQGSEA come from the germline V gene.

In this sample, this clonotype turned up many times. V gene TRBV2 combines with J gene TRBJ2-2, with TRBD2 matching over 13 bases. V was pared by 5 bases and J by 1 base, with 7 bases of the junction left unmatched. CDR3 length equals 18 residues. Germline V CDR1 and CDR2: SNHLY, FYNNEI. CDR3 DNA: TGTGCCAGCAGTACGAGACTAGCGGGGGGTTGGAACACCGGGGAGCTGTTTTTT. Protein sequence: CASSTRLAGGWNTGELFF.

This clonotype was seen ten or more times. This chain uses TRBV7-3 with TRBJ2-7; D uncertain. The CDR3 consists of 14 residues. Germline CDR1 SGHTA, CDR2 FQGTGA. The V end lost 3 bases, the J end lost 4 bases, and 13 bases lay between the germline ends. CDR3 in DNA: TGTGCCAGCAGCTTGGGCGGAAAAGGATACGAGCAGTACTTC. Its translation: CASSLGGKGYEQYF.

This clonotype was counted at least ten times. The gene calls are TRBV29-1 and TRBJ2-1, with D possibly being TRBD2 (5 bases). This CDR3 spans 14 amino acids. Trimming removed 6 bases at V and 0 bases at J, with 12 bases between. Germline V lookup: CDR1 SQVTM, CDR2 ANQGSEA. CDR3 DNA: TGCAGCGTCGGACTCGCGAGCTCCTACAATGAGCAGTTCTTC. Protein product: CSVGLASSYNEQFF.

This clonotype was observed many times. The CDR3 region is CASSTRDIYTEAFF. CDR3 nucleotide sequence: TGTGCCAGCAGCACTAGGGACATCTACACTGAAGCTTTCTTT. J is TRBJ1-1 and V is TRBV11-2; D perhaps matches TRBD1 (6 bases). The CDR3 covers 14 residues. Trimming pared 5 bases from V and 3 bases from J, leaving 13 bases between. The germline CDR1 and CDR2 sequences are SGHAT and FQNNGV.

This clonotype was observed a few times. The chain carries TRBV6-2 or TRBV6-3 and TRBJ1-5; 9 bases agree with TRBD1. There are 17 residues in the CDR3. V was pared by 6 bases and J by 0 bases, with 9 bases of the junction left unmatched. From germline, CDR1 is MNHEY and CDR2 SVGEGT. Here the CDR3 reads CASRGQGDTNSNQPQHF. Here the CDR3 DNA reads TGTGCCAGCAGGGGACAGGGCGACACGAATAGCAATCAGCCCCAGCATTTT.

As to this clonotype: One junction end disagrees with the germline gene, perhaps due to a read error. The chain combines TRBV20-1 with TRBJ2-1; 9 bases agree with TRBD2. Germline V gene data show CDR1 as DFQATT and CDR2 as SNEGSKA (reference sequence). This CDR3 is 14 amino acids long. CDR3 bases: TGCAGTGTTATGCGGGGGGGCCTTTTCGATGAGCAGATCTTC. Amino acids: CSVMRGGLFDEQIF.

This clonotype was detected a few times. V is TRBV21-1 and J is TRBJ2-1; the tabulated D call, TRBD2, remains unverified against the DNA. TRBV21-1 represents a pseudogene. The CDR3 loop spans 17 amino acids. CDR3 in amino acids: CASSSPPRESPYNEQFF. The CDR3 region has the DNA TGTGCCAGCAGCTCCCCCCCGCGGGAGAGCCCCTACAATGAGCAGTTCTTC.

This clonotype was found many times. The rearrangement joins TRBV28 to TRBJ2-3, with D perhaps matching TRBD1 (6 bases). Trimming shortened V by 3 bases and J by 2 bases, and 12 bases separated the two germline ends. This CDR3 is built from 15 residues. Looked up from germline, CDR1 is MDHEN and CDR2 is SYDVKM. CDR3 protein: CASSFLDRNTDTQYF. The CDR3 DNA follows: TGTGCCAGCAGTTTTTTAGACAGGAACACAGATACGCAGTATTTT.

Many counts were recorded for this clonotype. The chain uses TRBV7-9 and TRBJ2-3, with D unclear. V was trimmed by 6 bases and J by 4 bases, leaving 8 bases between them. Germline V gives CDR1 SEHNR, CDR2 FQNEAQ (reference sequence). This CDR3 is built from 12 residues. This chain's CDR3 is CASRDTPDTQYF. DNA for the CDR3: TGTGCCAGCAGAGACACACCAGATACGCAGTATTTT.

This clonotype was found many times. The chain carries TRBV12-3 or TRBV12-4 and TRBJ2-5, with 7 bases that match TRBD2. With 2 bases clipped from V and 5 bases from J, the junction kept 11 bases outside the gene matches. This CDR3 is 16 amino acids long. The CDR3 coding sequence is TGTGCCAGCAGTTTACCCGGACTAGAGGAATTGGAGACCCAGTACTTC. Its protein product is CASSLPGLEELETQYF.

The chain employs TRBV12-3 or TRBV12-4 and TRBJ2-1; 13 bases match TRBD2. The CDR3 length is 18 residues. The CDR3 protein is CTICLGTSGDGSYNEQFF. For the CDR3, the DNA is TGTACCATCTGTTTAGGGACTAGCGGGGATGGATCCTACAATGAGCAGTTCTTC.

The chain joins TRBV29-1 to TRBJ2-1; D might be TRBD2 (6 bases). CDR1 is SQVTM and CDR2 is ANQGSEA in the germline V gene. The length of the CDR3 is 13 residues. V was trimmed by 6 bases and J by 9 bases, leaving 18 bases between them. CDR3 nucleotide sequence: TGCAGCGTGCCCCCCGGGACTGGGGGTGAGCAGTTCTTC. This encodes CSVPPGTGGEQFF.

In this sample, this clonotype turned up many times. The chain joins TRBV5-1 to TRBJ2-7, with D unclear. Germline V gene lookup returns CDR1 SGHRS and CDR2 YFSETQ. Trimming pared 6 bases from V and 5 bases from J, leaving 9 bases between. This CDR3 has 11 amino acids. The CDR3 protein is CASKNKNEQYF. CDR3 in DNA: TGCGCCAGCAAAAACAAGAACGAGCAGTACTTC.

The chain links TRBV28 to TRBJ2-5; 11 bases line up with TRBD1. The germline V gene has CDR1 MDHEN and CDR2 SYDVKM. The CDR3 consists of 15 residues. Trimming removed 2 bases from V and 6 bases from J; junction bases left unmatched: 5. CDR3 nucleotides: TGTGCCAGCAGTTTAGGACAGGGGGCGATAAAGACCCAGTACTTC. Protein product: CASSLGQGAIKTQYF.